The 15 T cell receptor beta chains presented below share a single source sample, sequenced in a study of blood T cell repertoires in COVID-19. The data were produced by immunoSEQ multiplex PCR, yet TCRdb's version contains in-frame clones alone and is incomplete. This sample has roughly 84,000 clones, with approximately 75% found just once. The material sequenced was peripheral blood. The receptors shown here come from a woman between 50 and 59 years old with acute or convalescent COVID-19.

The chain has TRBV5-1 and TRBJ2-2, with no clear D. V lost 4 bases to trimming and J lost 0 bases, with 10 bases between them. The CDR3 has 15 amino acids. CDR1 is SGHRS, CDR2 YFSETQ, per germline. The CDR3 bases are TGCGCCAGCAGCACCACAAAACCGAACACCGGGGAGCTGTTTTTT. Its translation: CASSTTKPNTGELFF.

The chain joins TRBV5-4 to TRBJ1-1; D is perhaps TRBD1 (5 bases). Germline V lookup: CDR1 SGHNT, CDR2 YYREEE (reference sequence). The CDR3 consists of 14 residues. V shed 0 bases and J shed 4 bases, with 10 bases lying between them. CDR3 residues: CASSLDQGGTEAFF. The CDR3 DNA reads as TGTGCCAGCAGCTTGGACCAGGGAGGCACTGAAGCTTTCTTT. Together with reference TRBV5-4 and TRBJ1-1, the CDR3 gives the full variable domain: ETGVTQSPTHLIKTRGQQVTLRCSSQSGHNTVSWYQQALGQGPQFIFQYYREEENGRGNFPPRFSGLQFPNYSSELNVNALELDDSALYLCASSLDQGGTEAFFGQGTRLTVV.

This clone was picked up many times. The CDR3 sequence: CASSLSPLAVYGYTF. DNA of the CDR3: TGTGCCAGCAGCTTATCACCCTTAGCGGTCTATGGCTACACCTTC. The chain carries TRBV11-2 and TRBJ1-2; no clear D gene. This CDR3 has 15 residues. V was cut by 2 bases and J by 4 bases, with 14 bases left in between. Germline-derived CDR1 and CDR2 are SGHAT and FQNNGV.

The chain is built from TRBV7-2 and TRBJ2-7, with a possible D match to TRBD2 (5 bases). The CDR3 contains 13 residues. Germline loops: CDR1 SGHTA, CDR2 FQGNSA. The V end was cut by 4 bases, the J end by 3 bases, with 10 bases between. Here the CDR3 DNA reads TGTGCCAGCAGCTCCCACCGGGGCTACGAGCAGTACTTC. Its translation: CASSSHRGYEQYF.

This chain links TRBV6-1 with TRBJ1-2; D ambiguous. Germline assignment: CDR1 MNHNS and CDR2 SASEGT. V was shortened by 1 base and J by 0 bases, with 9 bases between the two germline ends. The length of the CDR3 is 15 residues. The CDR3 nucleotides are TGTGCCAGCAGTGAAGAGGGAGGAGCTAACTATGGCTACACCTTC. It translates to CASSEEGGANYGYTF.

Points on this clone: One end of the junction does not line up with germline, which may come from a read error. J is TRBJ2-4 and V is TRBV19; TRBD2 matches at 7 bases. Germline V gene sequence: CDR1 LNHDA, CDR2 SQIVND (reference sequence). CDR3 size: 14 residues. The CDR3 region is CASSMGGAAEGAHF. DNA for the CDR3: TGTGCCAGTAGTATGGGAGGGGCGGCAGAAGGTGCCCACTTC.

V is TRBV5-4 and J is TRBJ1-3; maybe TRBD1 (5 bases). The CDR3 covers 14 residues. Trimming cost V 4 bases and J 0 bases, with 8 bases left between them. The germline V gene encodes CDR1 SGHNT and CDR2 YYREEE (reference sequence). The CDR3 here is CASSLDNSGNTIYF. The CDR3 DNA sequence: TGTGCCAGCAGCCTGGACAACTCTGGAAACACCATATATTTT. Full variable domain (outside the CDR3, taken from reference TRBV5-4 and TRBJ1-3): ETGVTQSPTHLIKTRGQQVTLRCSSQSGHNTVSWYQQALGQGPQFIFQYYREEENGRGNFPPRFSGLQFPNYSSELNVNALELDDSALYLCASSLDNSGNTIYFGEGSWLTVV.

This clone was counted a single time. The rearrangement joins TRBV4-1 to TRBJ1-1; D is undetermined. Trimming left V 5 bases short and J 0 bases short, with 7 bases between. Germline CDR1 reads MGHRA; CDR2 reads YSYEKL. CDR3 length: 13 amino acids. CDR3 region: CASSASLNTEAFF. The CDR3 DNA sequence: TGCGCCAGCAGCGCTAGTCTGAACACTGAAGCTTTCTTT.

The J gene is TRBJ2-1, the V gene TRBV18; 10 positions agree with TRBD2. Trimming cost V 8 bases and J 7 bases; bases outside gene matches: 11. Germline V CDR1 and CDR2: KGHSH, LQKENI. The CDR3 covers 15 residues. CDR3 bases: TGTGCCAGCCGATATAGCGGGGGGTCTGGGAATGAGCAGTTCTTC. This codes for CASRYSGGSGNEQFF.

The J gene is TRBJ2-1, the V gene TRBV28; TRBD2 matches at 14 bases. J lost 4 bases, V lost 5 bases, and 7 bases had no gene match. The germline V gene has CDR1 MDHEN and CDR2 SYDVKM. The CDR3 spans 17 residues. CDR3 nucleotides: TGTGCCAGCAGTCCTGGGGGACTAGCGGGGGAATACAATGAGCAGTTCTTC. This gives the protein CASSPGGLAGEYNEQFF.

CDR3 nucleotide sequence: TGTGCCAGCAGTTTCTTTGGAAACACCATATATTTT. Translating it yields CASSFFGNTIYF. This chain connects TRBV12-3 or TRBV12-4 to TRBJ1-3; D is undetermined. CDR3 length: 12 residues. V lost 3 bases and J lost 3, with 3 bases in between.

The chain combines TRBV3-1 (or the pseudogene TRBV3-2) with TRBJ2-7, with D tentatively TRBD1 (5 bases). The CDR3 covers 14 residues. The V and J ends lost 5 bases and 0 bases respectively, with 11 bases between them. Germline V CDR1 and CDR2: LGHDT, YNNKEL (reference sequence). The CDR3 DNA is TGTGCCAGCAGCGTTACAGGACCCTCCTACGAGCAGTACTTC. Protein product: CASSVTGPSYEQYF.

The chain links TRBV28 to TRBJ1-2; weak D call: TRBD1 (5 bases). V shed 6 bases and J shed 1 base, with 15 bases lying between them. This CDR3 has 15 amino acids. Germline V gives CDR1 MDHEN, CDR2 SYDVKM. The CDR3 protein is CASSPRGRFNYGYTF. The CDR3 region has the DNA TGTGCCAGCAGCCCCCGGGGGAGATTTAACTATGGCTACACCTTC.

There are a few counts of this clone. DNA for the CDR3: TGTGCCAGCAGTAACATTAACTATGGCTACACCTTC. This codes for CASSNINYGYTF. The chain joins TRBV28 to TRBJ1-2; D ambiguous. The CDR3 length is 12 residues. Trimming removed 5 bases from V and 1 base from J, with 5 bases in between. CDR1 is MDHEN, CDR2 SYDVKM, per germline.

V gene TRBV10-3 combines with J gene TRBJ1-1; 7 positions match TRBD1. Per germline, CDR1 ENHRY and CDR2 SYGVKD. V lost 6 bases, J lost 8 bases, and 9 bases stayed unmatched. This CDR3 contains 13 residues. The DNA of the CDR3 is TGTGCCATCAGAGAGACGATGGGACAGGAAGCTTTCTTT. Its translation is CAIRETMGQEAFF.